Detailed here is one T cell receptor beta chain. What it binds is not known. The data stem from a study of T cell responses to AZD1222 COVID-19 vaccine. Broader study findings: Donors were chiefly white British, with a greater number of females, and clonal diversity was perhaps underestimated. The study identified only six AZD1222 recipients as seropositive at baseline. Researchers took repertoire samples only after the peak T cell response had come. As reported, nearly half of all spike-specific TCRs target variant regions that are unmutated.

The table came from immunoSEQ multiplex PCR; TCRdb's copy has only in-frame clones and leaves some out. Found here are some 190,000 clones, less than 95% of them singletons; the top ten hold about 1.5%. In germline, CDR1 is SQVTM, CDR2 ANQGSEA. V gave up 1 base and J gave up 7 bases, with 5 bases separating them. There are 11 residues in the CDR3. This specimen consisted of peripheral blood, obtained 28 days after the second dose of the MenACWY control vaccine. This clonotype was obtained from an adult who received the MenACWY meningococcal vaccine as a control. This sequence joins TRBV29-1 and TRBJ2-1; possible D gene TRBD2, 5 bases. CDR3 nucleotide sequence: TGCAGCGTTGAAGCGGGAAATGAGCAGTTCTTC. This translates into CSVEAGNEQFF.